The clone carrying this T cell receptor (beta chain) was seen only a few times. Germline assignment: CDR1 SQVTM and CDR2 ANQGSEA. V was pared by 3 bases and J by 3 bases, with 9 bases between. There are 13 residues in the CDR3. Each CDR3 protein gets one entry after TCRdb re-called the RT-PCR reads with MiXCR. This table has more than 550,000 distinct CDR3 sequences, 13% to 15% appearing once. This clonotype was sampled from a female donor in good health, serving as a healthy control. This rearrangement joins TRBV29-1 to TRBJ1-3; D gene unclear. The sequenced sample was memory CD4+ T cells from blood. This chain's CDR3 is CSVEIQDGNTIYF. The CDR3 nucleotides are TGCAGCGTTGAGATCCAAGATGGAAACACCATATATTTT.